This T cell receptor (beta chain) emerged from a study of Graves' ophthalmopathy and Graves' hyperthyroidism. Calling hyperthyroidism stable required that no ophthalmopathy show up within 18 months of follow-up. Study-wide results and caveats: Blood repertoires reportedly contained most expanded thyroid clonotypes above 0.001 frequency.

This clonotype was observed at least ten times. What it binds is not known. The germline CDR1 and CDR2 sequences are MNHEY and SVGEGT. CDR3 length equals 15 residues. V was trimmed by 2 bases and J by 6 bases, leaving 13 bases between them. Beta-chain TCR CDR3 regions were amplified from RNA transcripts. First-round RT-PCR used HTBI primers; second-round multiplex PCR followed. TCRdb called the multiplex PCR reads again in MiXCR, with one record for every CDR3 protein. The sample shows 600,000 to 650,000 distinct CDR3 sequences, 22% of them seen only once. What was sequenced was peripheral blood. V is TRBV6-2 or TRBV6-3 and J is TRBJ2-2; D is possibly TRBD1 (5 bases). The origin of this receptor is a woman in her late teens or twenties with stable Graves' hyperthyroidism. Some clones in this sample may be carry-over from other donors' samples. In DNA form, the CDR3 reads TGTGCCAGCAGTTACATTGGACACCCCGCCGGGGAGCTGTTTTTT. This encodes CASSYIGHPAGELFF.